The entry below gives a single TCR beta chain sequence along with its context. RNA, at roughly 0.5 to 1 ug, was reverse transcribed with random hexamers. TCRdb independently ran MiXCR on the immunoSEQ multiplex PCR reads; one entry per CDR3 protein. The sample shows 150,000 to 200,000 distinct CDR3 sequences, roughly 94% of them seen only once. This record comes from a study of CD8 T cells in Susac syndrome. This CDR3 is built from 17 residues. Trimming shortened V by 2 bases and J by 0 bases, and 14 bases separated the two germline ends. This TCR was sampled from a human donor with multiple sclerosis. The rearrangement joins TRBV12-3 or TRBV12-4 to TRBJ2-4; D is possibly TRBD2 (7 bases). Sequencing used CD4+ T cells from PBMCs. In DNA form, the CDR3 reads TGTGCCAGCAGTTTAAGGGGAGGGGGACTAGCCAAAAACATTCAGTACTTC. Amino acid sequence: CASSLRGGGLAKNIQYF.